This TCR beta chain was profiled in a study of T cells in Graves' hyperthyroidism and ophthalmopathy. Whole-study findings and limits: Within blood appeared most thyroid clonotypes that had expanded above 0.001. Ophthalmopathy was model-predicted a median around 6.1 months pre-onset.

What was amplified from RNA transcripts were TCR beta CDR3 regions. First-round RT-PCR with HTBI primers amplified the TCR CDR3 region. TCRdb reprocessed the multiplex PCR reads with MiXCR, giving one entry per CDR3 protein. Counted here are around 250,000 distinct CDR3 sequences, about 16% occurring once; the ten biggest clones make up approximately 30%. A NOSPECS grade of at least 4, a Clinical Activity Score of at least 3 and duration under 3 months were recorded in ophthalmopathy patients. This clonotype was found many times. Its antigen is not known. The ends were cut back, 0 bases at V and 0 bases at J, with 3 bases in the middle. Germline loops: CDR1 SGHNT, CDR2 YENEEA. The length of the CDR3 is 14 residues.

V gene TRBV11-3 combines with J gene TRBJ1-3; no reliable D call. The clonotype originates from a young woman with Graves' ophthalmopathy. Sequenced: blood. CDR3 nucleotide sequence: TGTGCCAGCAGCTTAGACAACTCTGGAAACACCATATATTTT. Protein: CASSLDNSGNTIYF.